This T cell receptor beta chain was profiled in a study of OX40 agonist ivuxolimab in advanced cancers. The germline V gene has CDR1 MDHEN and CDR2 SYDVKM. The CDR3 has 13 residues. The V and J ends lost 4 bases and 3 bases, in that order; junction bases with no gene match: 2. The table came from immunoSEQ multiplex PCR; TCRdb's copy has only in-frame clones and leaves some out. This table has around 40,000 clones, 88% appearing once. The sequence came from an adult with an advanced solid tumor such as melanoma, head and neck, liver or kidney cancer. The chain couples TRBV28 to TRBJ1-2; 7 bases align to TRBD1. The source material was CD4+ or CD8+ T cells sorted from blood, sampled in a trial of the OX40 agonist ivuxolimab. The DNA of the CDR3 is TGTGCCAGCAGTTCGGGGACAGACTATGGCTACACCTTC. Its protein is CASSSGTDYGYTF.